This TCR beta chain was observed in a study of T cells and copy number aberrations in small-cell lung cancer (dated by TCRdb to about 2021). As for the study more broadly: TCR repertoire sequencing was paired with whole-exome sequencing of the same tumor regions to relate T cell metrics to mutations and copy number aberrations. Tumor TCR data were available for about 17 patients, and 12 to 15 patients had TCR data from both tumor and normal tissue. General findings and caveats noted by the study authors: The TCR repertoire varied greatly across regions, with about 79.9-98% of clones confined to one region, an overlap lower than in localized NSCLC. All specimens consisted of formalin-fixed paraffin-embedded tissue, which is known to introduce sequencing artifacts. The study was limited by a small sample size because surgical resection is uncommon in small-cell lung cancer, and validation of the findings is required. Tumors had lower T-cell density, richness and clonality than adjacent lung tissue, though the difference in density was not significant. A negative correlation was found between higher copy number aberration burden and tumor T-cell density, richness and clonality.

As encoded in the germline V gene, CDR1 is SQVTM while CDR2 is ANQGSEA. The CDR3 contains 11 residues, cysteine and phenylalanine counted. Only the CDR3 portion is preserved as DNA: 33 bases, with reading frame beginning at the first base. The germline ends are 6 bases apart after V is trimmed by 6 bases and J by 1 base. Regarding this clone: This receptor's antigen is unknown. Base qualities are not at hand, and no much larger clone is one base apart.

The donors were limited-stage small-cell lung cancer patients who had surgical resection in Hangzhou, China, between the late 2000s and the early 2020s. All donors had upfront surgery without preoperative chemotherapy or radiotherapy, and none received immunotherapy before or after surgery. All 19 patients in the sequenced cohort were identified as smokers or heavy second-hand smokers. To represent spatial heterogeneity of the primary tumors, a grid approach was used to collect three regions from each tumor FFPE block. To enrich for malignant cells, tumor regions underwent macrodissection, and selection was restricted to regions expected to yield at least 150 ng DNA. To characterize T cell repertoire heterogeneity, the study applied multi-region TCR-beta sequencing to resected limited-stage small-cell lung cancers and to tumor-adjacent lung tissue. Genomic DNA was extracted from FFPE tissue using the AllPrep DNA/RNA FFPE Kit (Qiagen).

TCR-beta CDR3 regions were amplified from genomic DNA with the immunoSEQ hsTCRB Kit using multiplexed V- and J-gene primers. Unique DNA barcodes were added in a second PCR, and the samples were pooled together with one negative control and one positive control. Pooled TCR-beta libraries were sequenced on an Illumina MiSeq with a 150-cycle paired-end protocol. The paper's data handling went like this. Adaptive Biotechnologies processed the raw sequencing data and produced a report containing normalized, annotated TCR-beta repertoires. T-cell density was computed as TCR-beta templates normalized to usable DNA, which was estimated by amplifying housekeeping genes. Clonality was defined as 1 minus Pielou's evenness, while richness was a count of unique rearrangements. The Jaccard index, the Morisita overlap index, and the proportion of shared top-20 clonotypes were used to quantify intratumor TCR heterogeneity between regions. TCRdb holds this immuneACCESS table with in-frame rearrangements only. Some clones are missing; in checked studies, unresolved V genes explain under half, and the rest has no known cause. V and J calls and clone size come straight from that table; D and trimming were deduced from the DNA. The sample table records roughly 90 clones.

This sequence uses TRBV29-1 and TRBJ1-2; too little of a D gene remains to name it. This receptor was obtained from a man in his fifties or sixties with small cell lung cancer. Sequenced sample: tumor tissue. The CDR3 region has the sequence CSVESNYGYTF. At the DNA level, the sequence is TGCAGCGTCGAAAGTAACTATGGCTACACCTTC.